This is a list of T cell receptor beta chains from one sample in a study of regulatory T cells in long-lasting Graves disease. TCRdb re-called the multiplex PCR reads through MiXCR, storing one row per CDR3 protein. The table includes some 460,000 distinct CDR3 sequences, 15% to 20% detected once. These data were also reused for a study on T cells in Graves' hyperthyroidism and ophthalmopathy.

The sample here was peripheral blood mononuclear cells (PBMCs), taken at new diagnosis, from a patient treated with antithyroid drugs. These TCRs come from a middle-aged man with Graves disease. CDR3s include the opening cysteine and the closing phenylalanine or tryptophan. A D gene is named only where the DNA matches it firmly.

d_call	j_call	v_call	cdr3_aa
TRBD2	TRBJ2-1	TRBV20-1	CSAPHSGGAFEQFF
.	TRBJ2-1	TRBV29-1	CSVDSLPGSYNEQFF
TRBD1	TRBJ1-2	TRBV28	CASRPDRVEGYTF
TRBD2	TRBJ2-7	TRBV7-3	CASSLAGALAGAPYEQYF
.	TRBJ2-7	TRBV3-1	CASSQASGSSEQYF
TRBD1	TRBJ1-1	TRBV7-9	CASSNTGDTEAFF
TRBD1	TRBJ1-4	TRBV20-1	CSARTYRDSQEKLFF
TRBD1	TRBJ2-7	TRBV7-9	CASSFSTGYHEQYF
.	TRBJ2-5	TRBV7-2	CASSMRGGGFGETQYF
.	TRBJ1-4	TRBV18	CASSPLRGRHEKLFF
TRBD1	TRBJ2-7	TRBV2	CASSAAGTGVYEQYF
TRBD2	TRBJ2-7	TRBV7-8	CASSERLAGEAEQYF
.	TRBJ2-5	TRBV3-1	CASSQDVKTQYF
TRBD2	TRBJ2-7	TRBV18	CASSPPLAGAYEQYF
.	TRBJ2-5	TRBV3-1	CASSPRLHQETQYF
.	TRBJ2-3	TRBV6-1	CASSDGGWGPSTDTQYF
.	TRBJ1-2	TRBV11-2	CASSPAQGFGDGYTF
TRBD2	TRBJ2-3	TRBV10-3	CAIRDSGSLTDTQYF
.	TRBJ2-7	TRBV18	CASSPDMEKSEQYF
TRBD2	TRBJ2-3	TRBV5-1	CASTPLAGGTDTQYF
TRBD2	TRBJ2-1	TRBV13	CASSLPRTSGRASYNEQFF
.	TRBJ1-1	TRBV3-1	CASSQESGRGDTEAFF
.	TRBJ2-7	TRBV2	CASSGGLSYEQYF
TRBD2	TRBJ2-3	TRBV2	CASKRGLAGEGDTQYF
TRBD2	TRBJ2-7	TRBV24-1	CATSDFIAGGYEQYF
TRBD2	TRBJ2-1	TRBV6-2/TRBV6-3	CASNSGLAGAGEQFF
.	TRBJ2-7	TRBV3-1	CASSQEGGGSYEQYF
.	TRBJ2-5	TRBV11-2	CASSLIRTNTQYF
.	TRBJ2-1	TRBV30	CAWSPRDVWRGEQFF
.	TRBJ1-4	TRBV2	CASNRGATNEKLFF
TRBD2	TRBJ2-3	TRBV7-9	CASTARPSGSTDTQYF
TRBD2	TRBJ2-2	TRBV9	CASSVGTSGSHTGELFF
TRBD2	TRBJ2-1	TRBV6-2/TRBV6-3	CASSYEGTSFGEQFF
.	TRBJ1-3	TRBV5-1	CASSFDGSSGNTIYF
.	TRBJ2-3	TRBV24-1	CATSDKADATDTQYF
TRBD2	TRBJ2-7	TRBV27	CASSFTPELAELYEQYF
TRBD1	TRBJ2-1	TRBV24-1	CATSTGAEQFF
.	TRBJ2-1	TRBV5-6	CASSDPRRTLTYNEQFF
.	TRBJ1-1	TRBV14	CARSQEGRVAFF
TRBD1	TRBJ2-5	TRBV28	CASSSPAGGGETQYF